This entry is about one T cell receptor beta chain. Its target is not known. Amplification used 60 Vbeta primers and 13 Jbeta primers. Using immunoSEQ multiplex PCR, the repertoire was profiled, and TCRdb retains in-frame clones only, with some absent. The sample consists of 140,000 or so clones, around 82% of them appearing once. This specimen belongs to a study of cytomegalovirus exposure and HLA in healthy donors. Study observations and caveats: The classifier reportedly diagnosed cytomegalovirus status with high sensitivity and specificity. Owing to their indistinguishability, certain V segments, notably TRBV6-2 and TRBV6-3, were excluded.

V gave up 2 bases and J gave up 0 bases, with 15 bases separating them. The CDR3 sequence is 17 residues long. Per germline, CDR1 SGHRS and CDR2 YFSETQ. The rearrangement links TRBV5-1 to TRBJ2-4; D may be TRBD1 (6 bases). Sequencing was done on a sample of PBMCs. The receptor comes from a woman between 18 and 29 years old in good health and CMV-seropositive. This chain's CDR3 is CASSFSGQSIAKNIQYF. The DNA of the CDR3 is TGCGCCAGCAGCTTCTCCGGACAGTCCATAGCCAAAAACATTCAGTACTTC.